This is a list of T cell receptor beta chains from one sample in a study of T cell responses to AZD1222 COVID-19 vaccine. TCRdb's table, derived via immunoSEQ multiplex PCR, lists solely in-frame clones and lacks some. The sample has some 100,000 clones; about 90% are singletons. Source: peripheral blood, taken on day 0 of AZD1222 vaccination. The receptors were gathered from an adult in good health. Both conserved end residues are part of each CDR3. A D gene is named only where the DNA matches it firmly. Size is omitted from some rows. Given values are once, few, many or a class for expanded clones.

j_gene: TRBJ1-2
d_gene: TRBD1
abundance: .
v_gene: TRBV27
CDR3aa: CASSWTGEVVDGYTF
CDR3nt: TGTGCCAGCAGTTGGACAGGGGAAGTGGTTGATGGCTACACCTTC

j_gene: TRBJ2-7
d_gene: TRBD1
abundance: .
v_gene: TRBV5-4
CDR3aa: CASSTGRDRTYEQYF
CDR3nt: TGTGCCAGCAGCACGGGACGGGACAGGACCTACGAGCAGTACTTC

j_gene: TRBJ1-1
d_gene: .
abundance: .
v_gene: TRBV6-5
CDR3aa: CASSRTPGGTEAFF
CDR3nt: TGTGCCAGCAGTCGAACCCCCGGGGGGACTGAAGCTTTCTTT

j_gene: TRBJ1-1
d_gene: .
abundance: .
v_gene: TRBV5-1
CDR3aa: CASSPFGGQAEAFF
CDR3nt: TGCGCCAGCAGCCCCTTCGGGGGTCAAGCTGAAGCTTTCTTT

j_gene: TRBJ2-7
d_gene: TRBD2
abundance: .
v_gene: TRBV24-1
CDR3aa: CATSDFLAGGRGEQYF
CDR3nt: TGTGCCACCAGTGATTTTCTAGCGGGAGGCAGGGGCGAGCAGTACTTC

j_gene: TRBJ1-2
d_gene: .
abundance: .
v_gene: TRBV5-4
CDR3aa: CASSFGGLGLADGYTF
CDR3nt: TGTGCCAGCAGCTTCGGGGGATTGGGTTTAGCGGATGGCTACACCTTC

j_gene: TRBJ1-5
d_gene: .
abundance: few
v_gene: TRBV2
CDR3aa: CASSGGSPQPQHF
CDR3nt: TGTGCCAGCAGTGGCGGATCCCCCCAGCCCCAGCATTTT

j_gene: TRBJ2-2
d_gene: TRBD1
abundance: .
v_gene: TRBV7-9
CDR3aa: CASRPHRGVNTGELFF
CDR3nt: TGTGCCAGCAGACCCCACAGGGGTGTTAACACCGGGGAGCTGTTTTTT

j_gene: TRBJ2-3
d_gene: .
abundance: .
v_gene: TRBV11-2
CDR3aa: CASSPQRGAGADTQYF
CDR3nt: TGTGCCAGCAGCCCCCAGAGGGGGGCAGGAGCAGATACGCAGTATTTT

j_gene: TRBJ1-6
d_gene: TRBD1
abundance: .
v_gene: TRBV7-9
CDR3aa: CASSPSGGGNSPLHF
CDR3nt: TGTGCCAGCAGCCCCTCGGGAGGGGGCAACTCACCCCTCCACTTT

j_gene: TRBJ1-1
d_gene: TRBD1
abundance: .
v_gene: TRBV9
CDR3aa: CASSVARGPGTEAFF
CDR3nt: TGTGCCAGCAGCGTAGCGAGGGGGCCGGGGACTGAAGCTTTCTTT

j_gene: TRBJ1-2
d_gene: .
abundance: many
v_gene: TRBV21-1
CDR3aa: CASSKSCNYGYTF
CDR3nt: TGTGCCAGCAGCAAATCGTGCAACTATGGCTACACCTTC

j_gene: TRBJ2-7
d_gene: .
abundance: once
v_gene: TRBV2
CDR3aa: CASSVGAWLKYF
CDR3nt: TGTGCCAGCAGCGTGGGAGCTTGGCTGAAGTACTTC

j_gene: TRBJ1-3
d_gene: .
abundance: .
v_gene: TRBV7-9
CDR3aa: CASSLMENTIYF
CDR3nt: TGTGCCAGCAGCTTAATGGAGAACACCATATATTTT

j_gene: TRBJ2-1
d_gene: TRBD2
abundance: .
v_gene: TRBV5-1
CDR3aa: CASSLGLAGEWYEQFF
CDR3nt: TGCGCCAGCAGCTTGGGACTAGCGGGAGAGTGGTACGAGCAGTTCTTC

j_gene: TRBJ2-7
d_gene: .
abundance: .
v_gene: TRBV10-3
CDR3aa: CAISESLGRGNAKQYF
CDR3nt: TGTGCCATCAGTGAGTCTTTAGGACGGGGGAATGCGAAGCAGTACTTC

j_gene: TRBJ1-2
d_gene: TRBD1
abundance: .
v_gene: TRBV7-8
CDR3aa: CASSLGTGGNYGYTF
CDR3nt: TGTGCCAGCAGCCTTGGGACAGGGGGGAACTATGGCTACACCTTC

j_gene: TRBJ1-4
d_gene: TRBD1
abundance: .
v_gene: TRBV6-5
CDR3aa: CASSQGAPNEKLFF
CDR3nt: TGTGCCAGCAGTCAGGGGGCTCCTAATGAAAAACTGTTTTTT

j_gene: TRBJ1-5
d_gene: .
abundance: .
v_gene: TRBV6-5
CDR3aa: CASRATWANQPQHF
CDR3nt: TGTGCCAGTCGAGCGACGTGGGCAAATCAGCCCCAGCATTTT

j_gene: TRBJ2-3
d_gene: .
abundance: once
v_gene: TRBV5-1
CDR3aa: CASSLITSPADTQYF
CDR3nt: TGCGCCAGCAGCTTGATTACTAGCCCCGCGGATACGCAGTATTTT

j_gene: TRBJ1-1
d_gene: TRBD1
abundance: .
v_gene: TRBV28
CDR3aa: CASSRAGTGTEAFF
CDR3nt: TGTGCCAGCAGTCGGGCCGGGACAGGGACTGAAGCTTTCTTT

j_gene: TRBJ1-4
d_gene: .
abundance: .
v_gene: TRBV7-3
CDR3aa: CASSLRGIVNTSTNEKLFF
CDR3nt: TGTGCCAGCAGCTTAAGAGGTATTGTGAATACTTCAACTAATGAAAAACTGTTTTTT

j_gene: TRBJ2-1
d_gene: .
abundance: once
v_gene: TRBV11-2
CDR3aa: CASSLRQLKGEQFF
CDR3nt: TGTGCCAGCAGCTTGAGGCAGCTTAAGGGTGAGCAGTTCTTC

j_gene: TRBJ2-1
d_gene: TRBD2
abundance: .
v_gene: TRBV11-3
CDR3aa: CASSLRLAGHNEQFF
CDR3nt: TGTGCCAGCAGCCTTCGACTAGCGGGGCACAATGAGCAGTTCTTC

j_gene: TRBJ1-5
d_gene: TRBD1
abundance: .
v_gene: TRBV30
CDR3aa: CAWTDRGGNQPQHF
CDR3nt: TGTGCCTGGACGGACAGGGGCGGCAATCAGCCCCAGCATTTT

j_gene: TRBJ2-2
d_gene: TRBD2
abundance: .
v_gene: TRBV28
CDR3aa: CASSLTGGTGELFF
CDR3nt: TGTGCCAGCAGTTTGACGGGGGGTACCGGGGAGCTGTTTTTT

j_gene: TRBJ2-5
d_gene: TRBD2
abundance: .
v_gene: TRBV7-9
CDR3aa: CASSVSLAGEETQYF
CDR3nt: TGTGCCAGCAGCGTGAGTCTAGCGGGAGAAGAGACCCAGTACTTC

j_gene: TRBJ2-3
d_gene: TRBD1
abundance: .
v_gene: TRBV10-3
CDR3aa: CAISDSTGVTSTDTQYF
CDR3nt: TGTGCCATCAGTGATTCGACAGGGGTGACTAGCACAGATACGCAGTATTTT

j_gene: TRBJ1-4
d_gene: .
abundance: .
v_gene: TRBV7-9
CDR3aa: CASSLGSGTNEKLFF
CDR3nt: TGTGCCAGCAGCTTAGGTTCAGGGACTAATGAAAAACTGTTTTTT

j_gene: TRBJ1-2
d_gene: .
abundance: .
v_gene: TRBV5-1
CDR3aa: CASSSQAEGGYTF
CDR3nt: TGCGCTAGCAGTTCCCAAGCGGAAGGAGGCTACACCTTC